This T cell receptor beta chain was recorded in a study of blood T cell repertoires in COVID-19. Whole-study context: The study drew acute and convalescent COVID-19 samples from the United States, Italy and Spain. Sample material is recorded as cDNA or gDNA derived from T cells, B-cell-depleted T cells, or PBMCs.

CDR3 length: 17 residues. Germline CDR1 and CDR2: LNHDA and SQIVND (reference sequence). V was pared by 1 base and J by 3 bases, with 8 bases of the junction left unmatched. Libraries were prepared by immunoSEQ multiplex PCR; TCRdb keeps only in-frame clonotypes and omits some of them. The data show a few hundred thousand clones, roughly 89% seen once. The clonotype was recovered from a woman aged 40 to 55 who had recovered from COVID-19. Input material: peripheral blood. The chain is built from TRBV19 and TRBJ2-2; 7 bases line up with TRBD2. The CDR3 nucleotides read TGTGCCAGTAGTATAGGGAGCGGGACTGGGTACACCGGGGAGCTGTTTTTT. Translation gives CASSIGSGTGYTGELFF.